This T cell receptor (beta chain) appears in the sequencing data of a study of T-cell reconstitution after alpha-beta-depleted transplantation in children. Preparation of the TCRbeta library used unique molecular identifiers. TCRdb re-called the PCR reads through MiXCR, storing one row per CDR3 protein. The table shows approximately 980,000 distinct CDR3 sequences, with under 30% occurring only once. From germline, CDR1 is LGHDT and CDR2 YNNKEL (reference sequence). The CDR3 totals 13 residues. Trimming stripped 3 bases from V and 6 bases from J, with 8 bases between. V and J are TRBV3-1 and TRBJ2-2; D not resolved. The receptor's source is a boy younger than two who had a stem cell transplant for SCID, so the T cells may come from the graft donor. The sequencing here drew on PBMCs, mostly from graft donor cells, taken 360 days after TCRalphabeta/CD19-depleted stem cell transplant. DNA for the CDR3: TGTGCCAGCAGCCATTCTGAACCCGGGGAGCTGTTTTTT. It is translated as CASSHSEPGELFF.